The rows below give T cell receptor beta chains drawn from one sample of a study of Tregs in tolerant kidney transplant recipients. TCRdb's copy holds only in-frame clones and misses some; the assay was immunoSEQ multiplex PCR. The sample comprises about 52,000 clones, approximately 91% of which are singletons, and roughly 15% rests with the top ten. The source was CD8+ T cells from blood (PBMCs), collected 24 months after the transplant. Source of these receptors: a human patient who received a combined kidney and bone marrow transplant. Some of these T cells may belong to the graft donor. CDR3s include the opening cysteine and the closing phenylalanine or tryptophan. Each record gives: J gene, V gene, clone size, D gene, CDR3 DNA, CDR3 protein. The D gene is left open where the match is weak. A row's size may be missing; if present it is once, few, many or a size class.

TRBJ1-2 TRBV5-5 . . TGTGCCAGCAGCCACGCGACAGTGAAGGATGGCTACACCTTC CASSHATVKDGYTF
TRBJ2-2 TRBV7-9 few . TGTGCCAGCAGCTTCGATCAGTTCGCGAACACCGGGGAGCTGTTTTTT CASSFDQFANTGELFF
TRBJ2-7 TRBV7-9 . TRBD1 TGTGCCAGCAGCTCCCGGGACAGCTACGAGCAGTACTTC CASSSRDSYEQYF
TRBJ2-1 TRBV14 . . TGTGCCAGCAGCCAAGTCAGGGGAAATGAGCAGTTCTTC CASSQVRGNEQFF
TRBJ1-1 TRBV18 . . TGTGCCAGCTCACCACGACACAGAAAAAACACTGAAGCTTTCTTT CASSPRHRKNTEAFF
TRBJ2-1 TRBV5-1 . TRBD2 TGCGCCAGCAGCTGGGGGACTAGCGGGGGTGGAGAGCAGTTCTTC CASSWGTSGGGEQFF
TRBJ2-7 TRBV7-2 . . TGTGCCAGCAGCTTAGAGAGGAGAAGGTACGAGCAGTACTTC CASSLERRRYEQYF
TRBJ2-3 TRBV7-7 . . TGTGCCAGCAGCTTTCGGGGGGCTCCGGCTGATACGCAGTATTTT CASSFRGAPADTQYF
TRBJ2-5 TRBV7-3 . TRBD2 TGTGCCAGCAGCTTCAACGGGGGGGCCCAAGAGACCCAGTACTTC CASSFNGGAQETQYF
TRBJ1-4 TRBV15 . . TGTGCCACCAGCAGAGATCTACAGGCGGCGGGGTATGAAAAACTGTTTTTT CATSRDLQAAGYEKLFF
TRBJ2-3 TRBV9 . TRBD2 TGTGCCAGCAAGCGGGGGGGCACAGATACGCAGTATTTT CASKRGGTDTQYF
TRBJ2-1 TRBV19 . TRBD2 TGTGCCAGTAGTATTACCGGGACTAGCGGGGGGGGCACCTACAATGAGCAGTTCTTC CASSITGTSGGGTYNEQFF
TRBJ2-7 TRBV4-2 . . TGTGCCAGCAGCCACCCCCCCCGCCGGGGTCCGACCTACGAGCAGTACTTC CASSHPPRRGPTYEQYF
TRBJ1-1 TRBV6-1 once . TGTGCCAGCAGTGGGGAGGGAGACACTGAAGCTTTCTTT CASSGEGDTEAFF
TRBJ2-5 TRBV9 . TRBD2 TGTGCCAGCAGCGCGGTAGCGGGAGTGGAGACCCAGTACTTC CASSAVAGVETQYF
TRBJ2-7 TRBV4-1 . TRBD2 TGCGCCAGCAGCCAAGAGCGGGAGGGCTACGAGCAGTACTTC CASSQEREGYEQYF
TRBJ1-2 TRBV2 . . TGTGCCAGCAGTGACTGGCCCGTTAACTATGGCTACACCTTC CASSDWPVNYGYTF
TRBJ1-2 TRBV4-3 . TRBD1 TGCGCCAGCAGCCAAGGACAACCCAAAGACAGGGGAGTCAATATTGCTAACTATGGCTACACCTTC CASSQGQPKDRGVNIANYGYTF
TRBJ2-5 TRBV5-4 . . TGTGCCAGCAGCTTGGGGACCGACAGAGAGACCCAGTACTTC CASSLGTDRETQYF
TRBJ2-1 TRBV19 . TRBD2 TGTGCCAGTAGCTGGGGAAGGGCGGGAGTCTACAATGAGCAGTTCTTC CASSWGRAGVYNEQFF
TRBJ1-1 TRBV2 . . TGTGCCAGTTCCCCTGCGGGGAACACTGAAGCTTTCTTT CASSPAGNTEAFF
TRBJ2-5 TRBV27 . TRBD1 TGTGCCAGCAGTTTTGGGGACAGTTACCAAGAGACCCAGTACTTC CASSFGDSYQETQYF
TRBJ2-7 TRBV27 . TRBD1 TGTGCCAGCAGTTTGCGTGCAGGGGGCTCCTACGAGCAGTACTTC CASSLRAGGSYEQYF
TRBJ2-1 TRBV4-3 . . TGCGCCAGCAGCCCGGGTTCGAGGAGGGGTTACAATGAGCAGTTCTTC CASSPGSRRGYNEQFF
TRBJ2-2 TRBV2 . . TGTGCCAGGCAGATCAGGGATGATGACACCGGGGAGCTGTTTTTT CARQIRDDDTGELFF
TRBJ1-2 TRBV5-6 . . TGTGCCAGCAGCTTGGAGTCTGGGGCCCGCCCCAATGGCTACACCTTC CASSLESGARPNGYTF
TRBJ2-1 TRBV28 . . TGTGCCAGCAGTGGTAAAACAGGGAGCTCCTACAATGAGCAGTTCTTC CASSGKTGSSYNEQFF
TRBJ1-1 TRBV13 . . TGTGCCAGCAGCAATATCAGAGACACGAACACTGAAGCTTTCTTT CASSNIRDTNTEAFF
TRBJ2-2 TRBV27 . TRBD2 TGTGCCAGCAGTCAACAAACTAGCGCCTACTCCACCGGGGAGCTGTTTTTT CASSQQTSAYSTGELFF
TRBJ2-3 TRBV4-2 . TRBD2 TGTGCCAGCAGCCAGACTAGCGAGGCCACAGATACGCAGTATTTT CASSQTSEATDTQYF
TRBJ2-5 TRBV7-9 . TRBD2 TGTGCCAGCAGCCCCCCCAGCGGGGGAACTGTGCAGACCCAGTACTTC CASSPPSGGTVQTQYF
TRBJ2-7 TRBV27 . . TGTGCCAGCAGTTGGGGCAGTGCCTACGAGCAGTACTTC CASSWGSAYEQYF
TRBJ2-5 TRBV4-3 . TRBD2 TGCGCCAGCAGCCAAGATTGGGGGGGGAGGGCGTACCAAGAGACCCAGTACTTC CASSQDWGGRAYQETQYF
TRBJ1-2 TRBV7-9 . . TGTGCCAGCAGCTTGGAATGGGCAACCTACACCTTC CASSLEWATYTF